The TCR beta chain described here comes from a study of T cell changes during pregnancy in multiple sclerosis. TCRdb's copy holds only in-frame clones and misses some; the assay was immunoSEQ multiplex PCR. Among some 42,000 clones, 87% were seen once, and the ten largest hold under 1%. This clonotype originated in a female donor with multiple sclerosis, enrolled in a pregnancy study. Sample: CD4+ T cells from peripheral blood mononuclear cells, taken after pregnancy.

CDR3 in amino acids: CASSLEYGNTIYF. CDR3 DNA sequence: TGTGCCAGCAGTTTGGAGTATGGAAACACCATATATTTT. The J gene is TRBJ1-3, the V gene TRBV28; the D is unclear. Germline CDR1 is MDHEN and CDR2 is SYDVKM. This CDR3 has 13 amino acids. V was trimmed by 3 bases and J by 3 bases, leaving 6 bases between them. The full variable domain, in which reference TRBV28 and TRBJ1-3 provide the parts outside the CDR3, is DVKVTQSSRYLVKRTGEKVFLECVQDMDHENMFWYRQDPGLGLRLIYFSYDVKMKEKGDIPEGYSVSREKKERFSLILESASTNQTSMYLCASSLEYGNTIYFGEGSWLTVV.